The 10 T cell receptor beta chains below come from one sample, sequenced in a study of T cell responses to AZD1222 COVID-19 vaccine. TCRdb keeps only in-frame clones here, not all; method: immunoSEQ multiplex PCR. The data contain around 100,000 clones, approximately 96% of them seen just once; the ten biggest clones take up 2% to 2.5%. The sample consisted of peripheral blood, taken on day 0 of AZD1222 vaccination. These receptor sequences come from an adult in good health.

The rearrangement joins TRBV7-9 to TRBJ2-1, with 12 bases that match TRBD1. V lost 1 base and J lost 3; bases outside the gene matches: 4. Germline V gene data show CDR1 as SEHNR and CDR2 as FQNEAQ (reference sequence). There are 17 residues in the CDR3. In DNA form, the CDR3 reads TGTGCCAGCAGCTTAGTCGGGACAGGGGGCGTCTACAATGAGCAGTTCTTC. Its protein is CASSLVGTGGVYNEQFF.

This clone was recorded once. The rearrangement links TRBV5-1 to TRBJ1-2; D unresolved. The V end was cut by 2 bases, the J end by 1 base, with 6 bases between. The germline CDR1 and CDR2 sequences are SGHRS and YFSETQ. The CDR3 has 13 amino acids. The CDR3 bases are TGCGCCAGCAGCTTAGCAGATAACTATGGCTACACCTTC. It specifies CASSLADNYGYTF.

The chain has TRBV27 and TRBJ2-5, with 7 positions matching TRBD1. Trimming cost V 4 bases and J 3 bases; bases outside gene matches: 5. Germline assignment: CDR1 MNHEY and CDR2 SMNVEV (reference sequence). This CDR3 region has 14 residues. The CDR3 here is CASSSLQGKETQYF. CDR3 bases: TGTGCCAGCAGTTCCCTACAGGGGAAAGAGACCCAGTACTTC.

CDR3 amino acids: CASSQQGLETQYF. The CDR3 nucleotides are TGTGCCAGCAGCCAACAGGGGTTGGAGACCCAGTACTTC. The chain couples TRBV14 to TRBJ2-5; the D gene is possibly TRBD1 (6 bases). V lost 2 bases, J lost 5 bases, and 9 bases lay in between. The CDR3 covers 13 residues. In germline, CDR1 is SGHDN, CDR2 FVKESK. Full variable domain (remainder filled in from reference TRBV14 and TRBJ2-5): EAGVTQFPSHSVIEKGQTVTLRCDPISGHDNLYWYRRVMGKEIKFLLHFVKESKQDESGMPNNRFLAERTGGTYSTLKVQPAELEDSGVYFCASSQQGLETQYFGPGTRLLVL.

The J gene is TRBJ1-6, the V gene TRBV13, with D hard to call. The CDR3 has 14 residues. CDR1 and CDR2 (germline): PRHDT, FYEKMQ (reference sequence). V dropped 8 bases and J dropped 7 bases, with 15 bases sitting between them. The CDR3 DNA sequence: TGTGCCAGCCGGAAATGGGAGGCGAATTCACCCCTCCACTTT. Translating it yields CASRKWEANSPLHF.

The rearrangement uses TRBV2 and TRBJ2-2, with a weak D call TRBD2 (5 bases). This CDR3 region has 14 residues. Germline V lookup: CDR1 SNHLY, CDR2 FYNNEI. Deletions cut 4 bases from V and 1 base from J, with 7 bases between. The CDR3 DNA reads as TGTGCCAGCAGTGTACGGGGGAACACCGGGGAGCTGTTTTTT. Translation: CASSVRGNTGELFF. Drawing the rest from reference TRBV2 and TRBJ2-2, the complete variable domain is EPEVTQTPSHQVTQMGQEVILRCVPISNHLYFYWYRQILGQKVEFLVSFYNNEISEKSEIFDDQFSVERPDGSNFTLKIRSTKLEDSAMYFCASSVRGNTGELFFGEGSRLTVL.

V usage is TRBV6-5 and J usage is TRBJ2-3; D ambiguous. The CDR3 covers 13 residues. Germline loops: CDR1 MNHEY, CDR2 SVGAGI. V was cut by 4 bases and J by 6 bases, with 11 bases left in between. The CDR3 sequence is CASSSIRGDTQYF. In DNA, the CDR3 is TGTGCCAGCAGTTCCATCCGAGGCGATACGCAGTATTTT.

The chain carries TRBV2 and TRBJ1-4; no reliable D call. The V gene lost 6 bases and the J gene lost 5 bases, with 4 bases spanning the gap. This CDR3 is 11 amino acids long. CDR1 SNHLY and CDR2 FYNNEI come from the germline V gene. CDR3 residues: CASRKNEKLFF. The CDR3 DNA sequence: TGTGCCAGCAGGAAAAATGAAAAACTGTTTTTT.

The chain joins TRBV9 to TRBJ2-7, with 10 bases that match TRBD2. The CDR3 extends over 17 amino acids. V shed 4 bases and J 0 bases; nucleotides not matched to a gene: 10. Germline assignment: CDR1 SGDLS and CDR2 YYNGEE. As DNA, the CDR3 is TGTGCCAGCAGCCCTGGGGGGGCTAGCGGGGGCTCCTACGAGCAGTACTTC. It translates to CASSPGGASGGSYEQYF.

The chain links TRBV13 to TRBJ1-1; possible D gene TRBD1, 6 bases. With 5 bases removed from V and 1 base from J, the gap between germline ends came to 14 bases. CDR3 length equals 15 residues. Germline-derived CDR1 and CDR2 are PRHDT and FYEKMQ (reference sequence). The CDR3, as DNA: TGTGCCAGCAGCACCAGACAGGAGTCGAACACTGAAGCTTTCTTT. This sequence encodes CASSTRQESNTEAFF.